A single sample gave rise to the 24 T cell receptor beta chains below, sequenced in a study of T cell responses to AZD1222 COVID-19 vaccine. Clones were read by immunoSEQ multiplex PCR, and TCRdb kept only the in-frame ones, dropping some. Here the sample spans 100,000 to 150,000 clones, roughly 87% being singletons. The sequences come from peripheral blood, collected on day 0 of AZD1222 vaccination. These receptors all come from an adult in good health.

The chain uses TRBV4-3 and TRBJ2-7; 12 positions agree with TRBD2. This CDR3 contains 15 residues. From germline, CDR1 is LGHNA and CDR2 YSLEER. V dropped 1 base and J dropped 2; count of bases not matched to a gene: 0. CDR3 in amino acids: CASSQGTSGAYEQYF. The CDR3 DNA reads as TGCGCCAGCAGCCAAGGGACTAGCGGGGCCTACGAGCAGTACTTC.

The chain has TRBV10-3 and TRBJ1-1; D not certain. V lost 6 bases and J lost 2, with 13 bases in between. The CDR3 is 14 residues long. Germline CDR1 is ENHRY and CDR2 is SYGVKD. The CDR3 coding sequence is TGTGCCATCAGCAGGACGGAGGGAAACACTGAAGCTTTCTTT. Residues: CAISRTEGNTEAFF.

The genes are TRBV5-6 and TRBJ1-1; the D gene is possibly TRBD1 (5 bases). With 0 bases removed from V and 5 bases from J, the gap between germline ends came to 11 bases. Per the germline V gene, CDR1 is SGHDT and CDR2 is YYEEEE. The CDR3 loop spans 14 amino acids. The CDR3 spells CASSLVGQGTEAFF. CDR3 nucleotides: TGTGCCAGCAGCTTGGTTGGTCAGGGTACTGAAGCTTTCTTT. The entire variable domain, with the rest obtained from reference TRBV5-6 and TRBJ1-1, is as follows: DAGVTQSPTHLIKTRGQQVTLRCSPKSGHDTVSWYQQALGQGPQFIFQYYEEEERQRGNFPDRFSGHQFPNYSSELNVNALLLGDSALYLCASSLVGQGTEAFFGQGTRLTVV.

This sequence joins TRBV5-6 and TRBJ1-1; D call uncertain. The CDR3 extends over 12 amino acids. Trimming took 1 base from V and 4 from J, leaving 5 bases between them. Germline loops: CDR1 SGHDT, CDR2 YYEEEE. This CDR3 is CASSLKGTEAFF. In DNA, the CDR3 is TGTGCCAGCAGCTTGAAGGGCACTGAAGCTTTCTTT.

The chain joins TRBV5-6 to TRBJ1-5; possibly TRBD1 for D (5 bases). This CDR3 is built from 15 residues. Trimming left V 4 bases short and J 2 bases short, with 13 bases between. From germline, CDR1 is SGHDT and CDR2 YYEEEE. The CDR3 here is CASSRWGGRNQPQHF. CDR3 DNA sequence: TGTGCCAGCAGCCGATGGGGCGGACGCAATCAGCCCCAGCATTTT. The variable domain in full, completed from reference TRBV5-6 and TRBJ1-5, reads DAGVTQSPTHLIKTRGQQVTLRCSPKSGHDTVSWYQQALGQGPQFIFQYYEEEERQRGNFPDRFSGHQFPNYSSELNVNALLLGDSALYLCASSRWGGRNQPQHFGDGTRLSIL.

V usage is TRBV6-5 and J usage is TRBJ1-1; TRBD1 aligns across 8 bases. The CDR3 covers 14 residues. Germline V gene data show CDR1 as MNHEY and CDR2 as SVGAGI. V dropped 7 bases and J dropped 1; count of bases not matched to a gene: 5. DNA for the CDR3: TGTGCCAGCACCGCACAGGGGGGGAACACTGAAGCTTTCTTT. It yields the protein CASTAQGGNTEAFF.

The rearrangement joins TRBV10-3 to TRBJ1-3; a possible D gene is TRBD1 (5 bases). Germline V gene lookup returns CDR1 ENHRY and CDR2 SYGVKD. This CDR3 region has 14 residues. V lost 0 bases, J lost 8 bases, and 11 bases lay in between. The CDR3 nucleotides read TGTGCCATCAGTGAGTCGACAGCGGCCGACACCATATATTTT. Protein: CAISESTAADTIYF.

Only one count was recorded for this clone. CDR3 in DNA: TGTGCCAGTAGACCAGGAGGAGGCACTGAAGCTTTCTTT. Its protein is CASRPGGGTEAFF. The V gene is TRBV19, the J gene TRBJ1-1; D remains ambiguous. CDR3 size: 13 residues. Germline CDR1 is LNHDA and CDR2 is SQIVND (reference sequence). V was shortened by 6 bases and J by 4 bases, with 12 bases between the two germline ends.

This rearrangement joins TRBV5-6 to TRBJ2-7, with TRBD2 matching 11 bases. In germline, CDR1 is SGHDT, CDR2 YYEEEE. This CDR3 has 14 residues. Trimming cost V 4 bases and J 4 bases; bases outside gene matches: 4. CDR3 sequence: CASSPTSGGYEQYF. CDR3 in DNA: TGTGCCAGCAGCCCAACTAGCGGGGGATACGAGCAGTACTTC.

CDR3: CASSSSYRDGAFF. In DNA, the CDR3 is TGTGCCAGCAGTTCCTCCTACAGGGATGGAGCTTTCTTT. J is TRBJ1-1 and V is TRBV28; TRBD1 is a possible D gene (6 bases). In germline, CDR1 is MDHEN, CDR2 SYDVKM. The CDR3 has 13 residues. V lost 4 bases, J lost 10 bases, and 16 bases lay in between.

The V gene is TRBV2, the J gene TRBJ2-1, with TRBD2 matching over 11 bases. The CDR3 consists of 15 residues. From germline, CDR1 is SNHLY and CDR2 FYNNEI. V trimming: 6 bases; J trimming: 9 bases; junction bases outside the gene matches: 10. The CDR3 DNA follows: TGTGCCAGCAGGTTGACTAGCGGGGTATTATCTGAGCAGTTCTTC. Translating gives CASRLTSGVLSEQFF.

This chain connects TRBV9 to TRBJ1-2; 8 bases align to TRBD1. Trimming removed 0 bases from V and 1 base from J; junction bases left unmatched: 5. Germline lookup yields CDR1 SGDLS and CDR2 YYNGEE. The CDR3 contains 16 residues. This chain's CDR3 is CASSVVRDRINYGYTF. In nucleotides, the CDR3 is TGTGCCAGCAGCGTAGTGAGGGACAGGATTAACTATGGCTACACCTTC.

This chain connects TRBV6-1 to TRBJ1-2; D is uncertain. Deletions cut 2 bases from V and 7 bases from J, with 8 bases between. The CDR3 covers 12 residues. Germline V gene sequence: CDR1 MNHNS, CDR2 SASEGT. The CDR3 reads CASSESIGGYTF. The CDR3 region has the DNA TGTGCCAGCAGTGAATCAATTGGTGGCTACACCTTC.

The V call is TRBV28, the J call TRBJ2-7; possibly TRBD1 for D (5 bases). Trimming removed 6 bases at V and 2 bases at J, with 14 bases between. Germline CDR1 is MDHEN and CDR2 is SYDVKM. CDR3 size: 14 residues. Written as DNA, the CDR3 is TGTGCCAGCAGAAGTAAAGGGGCGGCCTACGAGCAGTACTTC. It yields the protein CASRSKGAAYEQYF. Looking up the rest from reference TRBV28 and TRBJ2-7 gives the full variable domain: DVKVTQSSRYLVKRTGEKVFLECVQDMDHENMFWYRQDPGLGLRLIYFSYDVKMKEKGDIPEGYSVSREKKERFSLILESASTNQTSMYLCASRSKGAAYEQYFGPGTRLTVT.

The chain uses TRBV6-5 and TRBJ1-1; D gene ambiguous. This CDR3 spans 14 amino acids. Germline CDR1 MNHEY, CDR2 SVGAGI. V shed 3 bases and J shed 0 bases, with 8 bases lying between them. The CDR3 DNA is TGTGCCAGCAGTTATAGTGGAGTGAACACTGAAGCTTTCTTT. Translation: CASSYSGVNTEAFF.

The count of this clone is one. J is TRBJ1-4 and V is TRBV20-1; D is ambiguous. This CDR3 is built from 10 residues. Trimming shortened V by 2 bases and J by 8 bases, and 3 bases separated the two germline ends. CDR1 DFQATT and CDR2 SNEGSKA come from the germline V gene (reference sequence). The CDR3 DNA reads TGCAGTGCTAGAAGCGAAAAACTGTTTTTT. It translates to CSARSEKLFF.

This chain uses TRBV6-5 with TRBJ2-4, with 7 bases lining up with TRBD1. Germline V lookup: CDR1 MNHEY, CDR2 SVGAGI. The V segment lost 8 bases and the J segment 0 bases; nucleotides outside the gene matches: 4. This CDR3 spans 14 amino acids. This CDR3 reads CASARTGAKNIQYF. CDR3 in DNA: TGTGCCAGCGCCCGGACAGGAGCCAAAAACATTCAGTACTTC.

The chain couples TRBV27 to TRBJ2-7, with 7 bases fitting TRBD1. This CDR3 contains 16 residues. V lost 2 bases, J lost 3 bases, and 10 bases stayed unmatched. The germline V gene has CDR1 MNHEY and CDR2 SMNVEV (reference sequence). CDR3 sequence: CASSLDWRQGRYEQYF. The CDR3 coding sequence is TGTGCCAGCAGTTTAGATTGGAGACAGGGACGCTACGAGCAGTACTTC.

This clone occurred once. The chain has TRBV4-1 and TRBJ2-5; 8 positions match TRBD2. In germline, CDR1 is MGHRA, CDR2 YSYEKL. CDR3 length equals 15 residues. The ends lost 5 bases at V and 5 bases at J; junction bases unmatched: 10. CDR3 loop: CASSSRLARGETQYF. In DNA, the CDR3 is TGCGCCAGCAGCTCCCGACTAGCGAGGGGCGAGACCCAGTACTTC.

The chain couples TRBV13 to TRBJ2-7; 7 nucleotides align to TRBD1. V gave up 2 bases and J gave up 7 bases; unmatched junction bases: 11. Germline values: CDR1 PRHDT, CDR2 FYEKMQ (reference sequence). This CDR3 region has 15 residues. CDR3: CASSLTGEGLWEQYF. The CDR3 region has the DNA TGTGCCAGCAGCTTAACAGGGGAAGGACTGTGGGAGCAGTACTTC.

V is TRBV27 and J is TRBJ1-2; D ambiguous. CDR3 length equals 17 residues. From germline, CDR1 is MNHEY and CDR2 SMNVEV (reference sequence). V was shortened by 2 bases and J by 1 base, with 17 bases between the two germline ends. This chain's CDR3 is CASSLTPGSGINYGYTF. The DNA of the CDR3 is TGTGCCAGCAGTTTAACCCCTGGATCGGGGATTAACTATGGCTACACCTTC.

The chain recombines TRBV12-1 with TRBJ2-7. TRBV12-1 is a pseudogene. The CDR3 consists of 17 residues. In nucleotides, the CDR3 is TGTGCCAGCACCCGAGGGGAAGGGGAGTTGGCATTTTACGAGCAGTACTTC. Translation: CASTRGEGELAFYEQYF.

The V call is TRBV13, the J call TRBJ2-7, with no clear D. The germline V gene encodes CDR1 PRHDT and CDR2 FYEKMQ (reference sequence). This CDR3 spans 13 amino acids. V dropped 4 bases and J dropped 3 bases, with 10 bases sitting between them. CDR3 bases: TGTGCCAGCAGCTCCCAGATCCTCTACGAGCAGTACTTC. Its translation is CASSSQILYEQYF.

The rearrangement uses TRBV11-2 and TRBJ2-7; 7 positions match TRBD1. After removal of 5 bases from V and 3 bases from J, the junction contained 7 bases not matched to a gene. This CDR3 is 14 amino acids long. The germline V gene has CDR1 SGHAT and CDR2 FQNNGV. CDR3 sequence: CASSALGTVYEQYF. The CDR3 DNA is TGTGCCAGCAGCGCACTGGGGACAGTCTACGAGCAGTACTTC.